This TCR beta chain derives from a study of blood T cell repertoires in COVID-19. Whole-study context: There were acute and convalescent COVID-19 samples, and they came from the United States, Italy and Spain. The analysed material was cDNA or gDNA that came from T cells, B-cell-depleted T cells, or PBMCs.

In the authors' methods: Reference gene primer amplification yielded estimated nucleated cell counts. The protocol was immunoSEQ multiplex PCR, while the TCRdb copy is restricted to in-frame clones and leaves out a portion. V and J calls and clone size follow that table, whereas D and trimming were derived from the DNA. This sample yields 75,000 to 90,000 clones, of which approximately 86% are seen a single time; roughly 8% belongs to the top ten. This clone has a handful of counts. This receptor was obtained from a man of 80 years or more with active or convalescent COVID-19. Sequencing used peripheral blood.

CDR3 nucleotides: TGTGCCAGCAGCTTAGCGAGATGGGGCGATTCCACCGGGGAGCTGTTTTTT. This encodes CASSLARWGDSTGELFF. The genes are TRBV11-3 and TRBJ2-2; D is perhaps TRBD1 (5 bases). V was cut by 1 base and J by 4 bases, with 16 bases left in between. Germline V gene sequence: CDR1 SGHNT, CDR2 YENEEA. There are 17 residues in the CDR3.